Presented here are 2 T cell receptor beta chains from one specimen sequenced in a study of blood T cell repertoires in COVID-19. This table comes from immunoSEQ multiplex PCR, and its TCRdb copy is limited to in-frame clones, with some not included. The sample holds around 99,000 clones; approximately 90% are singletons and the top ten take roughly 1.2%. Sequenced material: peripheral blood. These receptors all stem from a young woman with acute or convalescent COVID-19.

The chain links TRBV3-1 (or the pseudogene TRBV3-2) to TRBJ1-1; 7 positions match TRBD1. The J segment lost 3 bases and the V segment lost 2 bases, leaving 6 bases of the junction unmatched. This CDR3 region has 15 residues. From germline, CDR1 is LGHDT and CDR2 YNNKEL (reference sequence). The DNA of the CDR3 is TGTGCCAGCAGCCAACAGACAGGGTGGGACACTGAAGCTTTCTTT. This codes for CASSQQTGWDTEAFF.

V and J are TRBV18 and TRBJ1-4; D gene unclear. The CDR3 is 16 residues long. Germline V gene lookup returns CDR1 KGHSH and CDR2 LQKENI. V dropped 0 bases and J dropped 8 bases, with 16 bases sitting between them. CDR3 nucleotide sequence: TGTGCCAGCTCACCACCTGTTGCATCGGGAATCGAAAAACTGTTTTTT. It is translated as CASSPPVASGIEKLFF.